This T cell receptor beta chain emerged from a study of OX40 agonist ivuxolimab in advanced cancers. Study-level information: Hepatocellular carcinoma, melanoma, renal cell or head and neck cancer affected the dose-escalation patients.

A note on this clone: Its specificity is unknown.

Notes on the study in general: Both CD4+ and CD8+ T cell populations in blood had undergone clonal expansion by week 6 at 0.1 to 3.0 mg/kg. Low normalized clonal expansion also occurred in some nonresponding patients.

The repertoire was sequenced with immunoSEQ multiplex PCR; TCRdb's copy has only in-frame clones and lacks some. The sample has about 83,000 clones; about 90% are singletons. The CDR3 spans 16 residues. Trimming took off 1 base at V and 7 bases at J, with 17 bases between the two ends. Per germline, CDR1 LGHNA and CDR2 YSLEER. The sample consisted of CD4+ or CD8+ T cells sorted from blood, taken in a trial of the OX40 agonist ivuxolimab. The chain combines TRBV4-3 with TRBJ2-4, with a weak D call TRBD2 (6 bases). This sequence was found in an adult with an advanced solid tumor such as melanoma, head and neck, liver or kidney cancer. Here the CDR3 reads CASSQGRGIGGNIQYF. DNA for the CDR3: TGCGCCAGCAGCCAAGGGCGAGGAATCGGGGGTAACATTCAGTACTTC.